This T cell receptor beta chain was identified during a study of blood T cell repertoires in COVID-19 (dated by TCRdb to the early 2020s). Regarding the complete study: Samples from collaborators originated in the United States, Italy and Spain and spanned both the acute and convalescent phases of COVID-19. The prospective study material was composed of cDNA or gDNA derived from T cells, B-cell-depleted T cells, or PBMCs. Deeply sampled blood TCRbeta repertoires from subjects exposed to, actively infected with, or recovered from COVID-19 were included in the dataset. The repertoires were released in a freely available public database meant as a resource for research on the immune response to SARS-CoV-2. Samples were obtained from the ongoing ImmuneRACE study (first 160 participants) and from over a thousand subjects provided by 6 global collaborators. Nearly every sample came with metadata listing a de-identified subject ID, COVID-19 status, age in years and sex. Where HLA class I and class II types were available, the types were taken from metadata supplied by the sample provider, not from assay-based typing. Overall study outcomes, separate from this receptor: Clinical and demographic metadata were provided uncurated, with the amount varying by source and participant.

The immunoSEQ Assay, a bias-controlled multiplex PCR, was used to amplify TCRbeta CDR3 regions from genomic DNA. Processing in the source paper ran as follows. Within the assay, amplification of reference gene primers was used to estimate how many nucleated cells each sample contained. To quantify the absolute abundance of each unique TCRbeta CDR3 rearrangement, sequence reads were collapsed and filtered. For each sample, productive Simpson clonality was calculated as the square root of Simpson's diversity index over productive rearrangements. Here the immuneACCESS table is served through TCRdb, limited to in-frame sequences with V and J called. Missing clones are a known gap in these copies; in checked studies unresolved V genes cover under half, and the rest lacks a known reason. For V, J and clone size, that table is used; D and trimming come from the DNA. Across this sample there are about 270,000 clones, with 85% to 90% seen only once. The ten top clones hold approximately 4% of the sample.

Participants in the prospective study were enrolled through a virtual design, were aged roughly 18 to 100 years, and lived in fewer than 30 United States geographic areas. In the prospective study, participants were assigned to cohorts based on the clinical history participants reported in a screening survey and a study questionnaire. In the prospective study, mobile phlebotomists collected whole blood, serum and a nasopharyngeal or oropharyngeal swab from each participant. Participants in the prospective study had the option to provide additional blood draws and questionnaires over a roughly two-month period. Blood samples from the prospective study were shipped frozen or at room temperature prior to DNA extraction. Inclusive of the bounding cysteine and phenylalanine, the CDR3 is 14 residues long. Only the CDR3 region is kept as DNA, spanning 42 bases read in frame from base 1. Notes on this clone: Its antigen is still unknown. Within one base of it there is no much larger clone, and no base qualities were kept.

Sequenced input: PBMCs or T cells enriched from blood (not recorded which). The chain joins TRBV21-1 to TRBJ1-1. TRBV21-1 has pseudogene status. The clonotype comes from a woman in her twenties or thirties with acute COVID-19. The CDR3 amino acid sequence is: CASRVRTGGTEAFF. In nucleotides, the sequence is TGTGCCAGCCGCGTACGTACCGGGGGCACTGAAGCTTTCTTT.